These 20 T cell receptor beta chains were all obtained from the same sample, sequenced in a study of cytomegalovirus exposure and HLA in healthy donors. Use of 60 Vbeta and 13 Jbeta primers characterized the PCR. The data were produced by immunoSEQ multiplex PCR, yet TCRdb's version contains in-frame clones alone and is incomplete. The sample consists of 150,000 to 200,000 clones, roughly 88% of them appearing once. The specimen sequenced was PBMCs. The source is a man aged 18 to 35 in good health and CMV-seropositive.

The chain joins TRBV14 to TRBJ2-3, with 8 bases that match TRBD2. V lost 2 bases and J lost 0; bases outside the gene matches: 1. The V gene's germline CDR1 is SGHDN and CDR2 FVKESK. There are 15 residues in the CDR3. CDR3: CASSQQRGSTDTQYF. The DNA for the CDR3 is TGTGCCAGCAGCCAACAGCGGGGGAGCACAGATACGCAGTATTTT.

The J gene is TRBJ2-2, the V gene TRBV19; 9 bases agree with TRBD2. V was clipped by 5 bases and J by 5 bases; unmatched bases: 9. This CDR3 has 16 amino acids. Germline V gene data show CDR1 as LNHDA and CDR2 as SQIVND (reference sequence). The CDR3 DNA reads TGTGCCAGTAGTGTCATAGCGGGGGCCTCAACCGGGGAGCTGTTTTTT. As protein: CASSVIAGASTGELFF.

The chain joins TRBV9 to TRBJ2-3; 16 nucleotides line up with TRBD2. Germline lookup yields CDR1 SGDLS and CDR2 YYNGEE. This CDR3 has 17 residues. After removal of 0 bases from V and 3 bases from J, the junction contained 1 base not matched to a gene. The DNA of the CDR3 is TGTGCCAGCAGCGTAGGGGGACTAGCGGGGGGGACAGATACGCAGTATTTT. Its protein is CASSVGGLAGGTDTQYF.

About this clone itself: The identical CDR3 is also encoded by other nucleotide sequences in the sample. The chain combines TRBV9 with TRBJ2-7; D is possibly TRBD2 (6 bases). The germline V and J ends were trimmed by 5 bases and 2 bases, with 14 bases remaining between them. The CDR3 is made up of 14 amino acids. Germline loops: CDR1 SGDLS, CDR2 YYNGEE. CDR3 region: CASSAGTRTYEQYF. Here the CDR3 DNA reads TGTGCCAGCAGTGCCGGGACTCGGACCTACGAGCAGTACTTC. Full variable domain (missing parts from reference TRBV9 and TRBJ2-7): DSGVTQTPKHLITATGQRVTLRCSPRSGDLSVYWYQQSLDQGLQFLIQYYNGEERAKGNILERFSAQQFPDLHSELNLSSLELGDSALYFCASSAGTRTYEQYFGPGTRLTVT.

V usage is TRBV7-8 and J usage is TRBJ1-2, with a weak D call TRBD1 (5 bases). Germline CDR1 reads SGHVS; CDR2 reads FQNEAQ. The CDR3 has 13 amino acids. V lost 1 base to trimming and J lost 4 bases, with 7 bases between them. CDR3 DNA: TGTGCCAGCAGCTTAGGGACAACCTATGGCTACACCTTC. It yields the protein CASSLGTTYGYTF.

The sample holds one count of this clone. The V call is TRBV19, the J call TRBJ1-5; 12 nucleotides line up with TRBD1. Losses at the gene ends were 6 bases for V and 6 bases for J; bases not matched to a gene: 12. In germline, CDR1 is LNHDA, CDR2 SQIVND (reference sequence). This CDR3 is 17 amino acids long. This CDR3 reads CASRETGTGGLLQPQHF. The CDR3 DNA sequence: TGTGCCAGTAGAGAAACCGGGACAGGGGGCTTGCTTCAGCCCCAGCATTTT.

This clone was recorded once. The V gene is TRBV5-4, the J gene TRBJ1-1, with a weak D call TRBD1 (6 bases). The CDR3 sequence is 15 residues long. Trimming removed 2 bases at V and 0 bases at J, with 11 bases between. CDR1 is SGHNT, CDR2 YYREEE, per germline (reference sequence). The CDR3 coding sequence is TGTGCCAGCAGCTTCAGGGGTCAATTGAACACTGAAGCTTTCTTT. Protein product: CASSFRGQLNTEAFF.

The rearrangement uses TRBV27 and TRBJ1-2; D is ambiguous. The CDR3 has 13 residues. Germline V CDR1 and CDR2: MNHEY, SMNVEV (reference sequence). With 0 bases removed from V and 4 bases from J, the gap between germline ends came to 6 bases. CDR3 sequence reads: CASSLSRIYGYTF. The CDR3, as DNA: TGTGCCAGCAGTTTATCCAGGATCTATGGCTACACCTTC.

V is TRBV10-3 and J is TRBJ2-6, with D tentatively TRBD2 (5 bases). V was cut by 7 bases and J by 7 bases, with 17 bases left in between. The germline gives CDR1 ENHRY, CDR2 SYGVKD. CDR3 length: 15 residues. CDR3 region: CAITGSSSVANVLTF. In nucleotides, the CDR3 is TGTGCCATCACGGGAAGCTCTTCTGTAGCCAACGTCCTGACTTTC.

This clone has a single count. The chain links TRBV7-8 to TRBJ2-3, with 7 bases identical to TRBD1. The CDR3 consists of 16 residues. Losses at the gene ends were 4 bases for V and 4 bases for J; bases not matched to a gene: 11. Germline CDR1 is SGHVS and CDR2 is FQNEAQ. For the CDR3, the DNA is TGTGCCAGCAGCTCGAGACAGGGCTGGTTCCCAGATACGCAGTATTTT. Translating gives CASSSRQGWFPDTQYF.

In its sample, this clone was seen a few times. This chain connects TRBV2 to TRBJ1-5; D is undetermined. Germline CDR1 reads SNHLY; CDR2 reads FYNNEI. This CDR3 is 13 amino acids long. V was shortened by 6 bases and J by 7 bases, with 13 bases between the two germline ends. The CDR3 nucleotides read TGTGCCAGCAGAGGCAGCGTCCACCAGCCCCAGCATTTT. It codes for CASRGSVHQPQHF.

The chain carries TRBV6-1 and TRBJ2-5; 13 positions match TRBD2. The V gene's germline CDR1 is MNHNS and CDR2 SASEGT. J was trimmed by 1 base and V by 4 bases; bases with no gene match: 6. The CDR3 loop spans 17 amino acids. This CDR3 reads CASSVAGLAGTQETQYF. CDR3 nucleotide sequence: TGTGCCAGCAGTGTAGCGGGACTAGCGGGAACCCAAGAGACCCAGTACTTC.

This chain links TRBV19 with TRBJ2-7; 7 nucleotides match TRBD1. Looked up from germline, CDR1 is LNHDA and CDR2 is SQIVND (reference sequence). The CDR3 loop spans 13 amino acids. With V trimmed by 4 bases and J by 5 bases, 5 bases remained unmatched. CDR3 amino acids: CASSRTGRNEQYF. The CDR3 DNA reads TGTGCCAGTAGTAGGACAGGTCGGAACGAGCAGTACTTC.

The chain combines TRBV4-3 with TRBJ2-2; D perhaps matches TRBD2 (5 bases). The CDR3 is 18 amino acids. Germline values: CDR1 LGHNA, CDR2 YSLEER. V was cut by 1 base and J by 5 bases, with 20 bases left in between. CDR3 region: CASSQGGSWVASTGELFF. For the CDR3, the DNA is TGCGCCAGCAGCCAAGGAGGGTCGTGGGTAGCGAGTACCGGGGAGCTGTTTTTT.

This chain joins TRBV2 and TRBJ2-3, with 9 bases identical to TRBD2. This CDR3 contains 15 residues. With V trimmed by 6 bases and J by 0 bases, 4 bases remained unmatched. The V gene's germline CDR1 is SNHLY and CDR2 FYNNEI. The CDR3 region has the DNA TGTGCCAGCAGGCCTAGCGGGGCGAGCACAGATACGCAGTATTTT. Its protein is CASRPSGASTDTQYF.

This rearrangement joins TRBV29-1 to TRBJ2-5, with D possibly being TRBD1 (5 bases). There are 14 residues in the CDR3. V lost 6 bases and J 2 bases, leaving 16 bases between the germline ends. CDR1 SQVTM and CDR2 ANQGSEA come from the germline V gene. CDR3 protein: CSVPLGAEQETQYF. The DNA of the CDR3 is TGCAGCGTGCCCCTTGGGGCTGAGCAAGAGACCCAGTACTTC.

The rearrangement links TRBV7-7 to TRBJ2-1; D possibly corresponds to TRBD2 (6 bases). The V end lost 1 base, the J end lost 4 bases, and 14 bases lay between the germline ends. This CDR3 region has 16 residues. Germline CDR1 is SSHAT and CDR2 is FNYEAQ (reference sequence). CDR3 in DNA: TGTGCCAGCAGCTTAGATCCCCGGGGGTCTTACAATGAGCAGTTCTTC. Its protein is CASSLDPRGSYNEQFF. The full variable domain, in which reference TRBV7-7 and TRBJ2-1 provide the parts outside the CDR3, is GAGVSQSPRYKVTKRGQDVTLRCDPISSHATLYWYQQALGQGPEFLTYFNYEAQPDKSGLPSDRFSAERPEGSISTLTIQRTEQRDSAMYRCASSLDPRGSYNEQFFGPGTRLTVL.

This clone was counted a single time. V usage is TRBV7-9 and J usage is TRBJ2-3; 7 bases map to TRBD2. The V and J ends lost 3 bases and 0 bases, in that order; junction bases with no gene match: 0. Germline values: CDR1 SEHNR, CDR2 FQNEAQ (reference sequence). The CDR3 extends over 14 amino acids. The CDR3 DNA follows: TGTGCCAGCAGCTTGCGGGGGAGCACAGATACGCAGTATTTT. It translates to CASSLRGSTDTQYF.

The rearrangement uses TRBV5-1 and TRBJ2-5; 11 nucleotides align to TRBD2. V shed 2 bases and J 3 bases; nucleotides not matched to a gene: 3. The V gene's germline CDR1 is SGHRS and CDR2 YFSETQ. The CDR3 consists of 15 residues. This chain's CDR3 is CASSFLLAGEETQYF. The CDR3 nucleotides are TGCGCCAGCAGCTTCTTACTAGCGGGGGAAGAGACCCAGTACTTC.

A word on this clone: One end of the junction is discordant with germline, which a read error may explain. The CDR3 region has the DNA TGTTCCAGCAGCTTATCGCCTCAGGCTTTCTTT. It yields the protein CSSSLSPQAFF. The chain employs TRBV7-9 and TRBJ1-1; D remains ambiguous. The germline CDR1 and CDR2 sequences are SEHNR and FQNEAQ (reference sequence). The CDR3 has 11 residues. Full variable domain (remainder filled in from reference TRBV7-9 and TRBJ1-1): DTGVSQNPRHKITKRGQNVTFRCDPISEHNRLYWYRQTLGQGPEFLTYFQNEAQLEKSRLLSDRFSAERPKGSFSTLEIQRTEQGDSAMYLCSSSLSPQAFFGQGTRLTVV.